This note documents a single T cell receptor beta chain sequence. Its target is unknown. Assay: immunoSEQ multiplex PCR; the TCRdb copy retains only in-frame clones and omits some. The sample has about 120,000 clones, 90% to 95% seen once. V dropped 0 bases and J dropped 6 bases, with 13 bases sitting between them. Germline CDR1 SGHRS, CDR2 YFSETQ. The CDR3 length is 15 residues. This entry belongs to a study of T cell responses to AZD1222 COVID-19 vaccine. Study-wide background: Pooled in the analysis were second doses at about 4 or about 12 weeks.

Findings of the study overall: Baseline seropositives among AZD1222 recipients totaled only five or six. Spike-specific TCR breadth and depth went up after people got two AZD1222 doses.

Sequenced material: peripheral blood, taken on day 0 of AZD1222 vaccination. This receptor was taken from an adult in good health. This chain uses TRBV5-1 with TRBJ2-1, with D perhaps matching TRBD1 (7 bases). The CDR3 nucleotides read TGCGCCAGCAGCTTGGGGAGGGGGCAAGTCAATGAGCAGTTCTTC. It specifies CASSLGRGQVNEQFF.